The rows below give T cell receptor beta chains drawn from one sample of a study of cytomegalovirus exposure and HLA in healthy donors. Profiling relied on immunoSEQ multiplex PCR, and the TCRdb table lists in-frame clones only, not all of them. Altogether approximately 190,000 clones are present, about 80% being singletons, with the ten largest covering roughly 2.1%. Sequenced: PBMCs. The receptors were sampled from a woman younger than 35 in good health and CMV-seropositive. Each CDR3 is given with its conserved first and last residue.

>TRBV15
CATSRRTGTEAFF
>TRBV11-2
CASSPAGSDGYTF
>TRBV30
CASSGGIQETQYF
>TRBV28
CAINGRAGQDDQGGNTIYF
>TRBV7-2
CASSSRPGGQETQYF
>TRBV2
CASVPGQGTDTQYF
>TRBV12-2
CASRSRGWYTF
>TRBV2
CASRGQLNQPQHF
>TRBV7-2
CASSLGRADTQYF
>TRBV7-6
CASSLTSGGFGYEQYF
>TRBV7-2
CASSSLGVRGTEAFF
>TRBV6-1
CASSDLGRTGDQPQHF
>TRBV6-4
CASSRDNTGELFF
>TRBV28
CASSPLGATREAFF
>TRBV7-6
CASSWDGLADTGELFF
>TRBV6-5
CASSYSTDYGYTF
>TRBV6-5
CARDGTGETDTQYF
>TRBV5-4
CASSGGLSKETQYF
>TRBV27
CASGIRGSNQPQHF
>TRBV20-1
CSARDSSEQYF
>TRBV6-4
CASSDGTFSTDTQYF
>TRBV11-3
CASSLGGPGETQYF
>TRBV7-7
CASSSEGEQPQHF
>TRBV4-3
CASSQASLDTGELFF
>TRBV5-1
CASSSTAGTLGYTF
>TRBV30
CAWTRGIDTEAFF
>TRBV6-5
CASSYSGGGVTDTQYF
>TRBV7-8
CASSPRPGQSNQPQHF
>TRBV7-9
CASSRGGGGSYEQYF
>TRBV5-5
CASSLGQGSYNEQFF
>TRBV18
CASSPRGTDTQYF
>TRBV30
CAWSGWGDYGYTF
>TRBV28
CASSPYQDSKHNEQFF
>TRBV7-9
CASSSSGGAMETQYF
>TRBV4-2
CASSQGGVGGYNEQFF
>TRBV10-3
CAISSNGEQFF
>TRBV19
CASTPSGGTGSSPLHF
>TRBV12-5
CASGQRQGTQYF
>TRBV12-5
CASGSTGIGANEKLFF
>TRBV7-9
CASSLGGRDTEAFF
>TRBV11-2
CASRRVMNTEAFF
>TRBV7-9
CASSLRGGDLYNEQFF
>TRBV5-5
CASSSGVAGSYQETQYF
>TRBV27
CASSPQPSGDGYTF
>TRBV28
CASGPTGNTGELFF